The T cell receptor beta chain described here comes from a study of cytomegalovirus exposure and HLA in healthy donors. Primers for the PCR totalled 60 Vbeta and 13 Jbeta. As handled by the study authors: Unique TCR beta chains numbered approximately 80 million in a later analysis, with around 11 million shared. The table came from immunoSEQ multiplex PCR; TCRdb's copy has only in-frame clones and leaves some out. Clone size and V and J calls were adopted from that table, with D and trimming inferred from the DNA. The sample lists about 160,000 clones; around 76% were seen once. This clone turned up a few times. Antigen: not known. The study's findings and limits: Later analysis identified several of the most significant clusters that appeared linked to common viral pathogens.

Germline V lookup: CDR1 MNHNS, CDR2 SASEGT. V lost 6 bases and J lost 4; bases outside the gene matches: 8. CDR3 length: 15 amino acids. This TCR was recovered from a man aged 40-55 years in good health and CMV-seronegative. The chain joins TRBV6-1 to TRBJ1-4, with TRBD1 identical over 7 bases. Sequenced input: PBMCs. CDR3 sequence: CASSKTGFNNEKLFF. The DNA of the CDR3 is TGTGCCAGCAGCAAGACAGGGTTTAATAATGAAAAACTGTTTTTT.